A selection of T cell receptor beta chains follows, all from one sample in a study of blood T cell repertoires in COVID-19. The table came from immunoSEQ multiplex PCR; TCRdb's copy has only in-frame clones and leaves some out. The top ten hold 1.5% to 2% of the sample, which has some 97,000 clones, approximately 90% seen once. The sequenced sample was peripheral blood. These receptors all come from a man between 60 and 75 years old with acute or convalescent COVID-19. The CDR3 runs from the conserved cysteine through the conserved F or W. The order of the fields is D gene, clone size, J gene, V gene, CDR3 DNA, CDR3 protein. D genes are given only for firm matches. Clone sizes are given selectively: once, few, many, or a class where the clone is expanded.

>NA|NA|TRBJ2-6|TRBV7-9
TGTGCCAGCAGCTCCCGCGTTGGGCCTGGGGCCAACGTCCTGACTTTC
CASSSRVGPGANVLTF
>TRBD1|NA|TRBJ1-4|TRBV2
TGTGCCAGCGCACGGGACAGGGGTAATGAAAAACTGTTTTTT
CASARDRGNEKLFF
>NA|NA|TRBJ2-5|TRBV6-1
TGTGCCAGCAGTGATGGCTCGTACCGTCAAGAGACCCAGTACTTC
CASSDGSYRQETQYF
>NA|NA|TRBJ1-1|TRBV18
TGTGCCAGCTCACCAACAGCGAACACTGAAGCTTTCTTT
CASSPTANTEAFF
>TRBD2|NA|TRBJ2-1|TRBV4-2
TGTGCCAGCAGCCAAGGTGGGGCTAGCGGGGGAAATGAGCAGTTCTTC
CASSQGGASGGNEQFF
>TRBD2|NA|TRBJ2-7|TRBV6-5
TGTGCCAGCACCCCATCGGGGGGACTCATCTACGAGCAGTACTTC
CASTPSGGLIYEQYF
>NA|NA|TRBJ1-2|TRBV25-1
TGTGCCAGCAGTCCCACCGGGGAGGGAGCGGGCTACACCTTC
CASSPTGEGAGYTF
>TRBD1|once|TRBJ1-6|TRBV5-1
TGCGCCAGCAGACTAACAGGGGACAGCTCCTATAATTCACCCCTCCACTTT
CASRLTGDSSYNSPLHF
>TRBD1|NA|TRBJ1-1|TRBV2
TGTGCCAGCAGTTGGGGACAGCAGAACACTGAAGCTTTCTTT
CASSWGQQNTEAFF
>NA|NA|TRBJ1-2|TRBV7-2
TGTGCCAGCAGCTTAAATCCAGGGGCCCCAAGTGGCTACACCTTC
CASSLNPGAPSGYTF
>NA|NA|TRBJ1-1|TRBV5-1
TGCGCCAGCAGCTTGGGTCGCGGAGGGGACACTGAAGCTTTCTTT
CASSLGRGGDTEAFF
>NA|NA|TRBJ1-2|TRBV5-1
TGCGCCAGCAGCCCCGACAGCCAGGGGCACTATGGCTACACCTTC
CASSPDSQGHYGYTF
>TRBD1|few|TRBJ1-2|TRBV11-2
TGTGCCAGCAGCTCGTTACAGGGGGACTATGGCTACACCTTC
CASSSLQGDYGYTF
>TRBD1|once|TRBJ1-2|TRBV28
TGTGCCAGTCAGACAGGGGTCCTCTATGGCTACACCTTC
CASQTGVLYGYTF
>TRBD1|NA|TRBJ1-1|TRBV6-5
TGTGCCAGCAGTTGGGGACAGGGACTGAACACTGAAGCTTTCTTT
CASSWGQGLNTEAFF
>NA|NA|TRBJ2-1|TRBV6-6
TGTGCCAGCAGTCAGGGGGGGAGGGATGAGCAGTTCTTC
CASSQGGRDEQFF
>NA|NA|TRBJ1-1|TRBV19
TGTGCCAGTAGTATAGGCTTGGGCACCAACACTGAAGCTTTCTTT
CASSIGLGTNTEAFF
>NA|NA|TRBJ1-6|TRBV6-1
TGTGCCAGCAGTGAAGGCGGGGCGATGAATTCACCCCTCCACTTT
CASSEGGAMNSPLHF
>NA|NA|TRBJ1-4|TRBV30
TGTGCCTGGAGCGTTGGAGCGTCCCCTAATGAAAAACTGTTTTTT
CAWSVGASPNEKLFF
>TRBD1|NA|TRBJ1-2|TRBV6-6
TGTGCCAGCAGTCCCACAGGGGGCAACTATGGCTACACCTTC
CASSPTGGNYGYTF
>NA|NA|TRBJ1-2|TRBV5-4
TGTGCCAGCAGCCCCCCAGGGGCAGGTGGCGTTAGCTATGGCTACACCTTC
CASSPPGAGGVSYGYTF
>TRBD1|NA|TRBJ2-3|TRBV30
TGTGCCTGGAGTGTCCGGACAGGGGGCTACACAGATACGCAGTATTTT
CAWSVRTGGYTDTQYF